A selection of T cell receptor beta chains follows, all from one sample in a study of T cell responses to AZD1222 COVID-19 vaccine. The protocol was immunoSEQ multiplex PCR, while the TCRdb copy is restricted to in-frame clones and leaves out a portion. Of 160,000 or so clones in the sample, roughly 94% were seen once. The source material was peripheral blood, sampled 28 days after the second AZD1222 dose. These receptors all come from an adult who received the AZD1222 COVID-19 vaccine. The CDR3 runs from the conserved cysteine through the conserved F or W. D genes are given only for firm matches. Only part of the rows carry a size: once, few, many, or a class if the clone is expanded.

clone_size j_call v_call d_call cdr3_aa cdr3_nt
few TRBJ2-1 TRBV5-1 TRBD2 CASSLLAGEDNEQFF TGCGCCAGCAGCTTACTAGCGGGAGAAGACAATGAGCAGTTCTTC
. TRBJ1-2 TRBV4-2 TRBD1 CASSQETGDDYGYTF TGTGCCAGCAGCCAAGAGACAGGGGATGACTATGGCTACACCTTC
. TRBJ1-4 TRBV27 TRBD1 CASSLNSGQGYEKLFF TGTGCCAGCAGTTTAAATTCGGGACAGGGATATGAAAAACTGTTTTTT
once TRBJ2-3 TRBV5-8 TRBD2 CASRSSGRMVGTQYF TGTGCCAGCAGGTCCAGCGGGAGAATGGTTGGTACGCAGTATTTT
. TRBJ1-1 TRBV6-1 . CASSEMRVRAFRTEAFF TGTGCCAGCAGTGAAATGAGGGTTAGAGCCTTCCGCACTGAAGCTTTCTTT
once TRBJ1-3 TRBV7-9 . CASSLEGPGLHSGNTIYF TGTGCCAGCAGCTTAGAGGGGCCAGGCCTGCACTCTGGAAACACCATATATTTT
few TRBJ1-2 TRBV12-3/TRBV12-4 . CASKGFNYGYTF TGTGCCAGCAAAGGCTTTAACTATGGCTACACCTTC
once TRBJ1-2 TRBV28 TRBD1 CASSLAGQGNYGYTF TGTGCCAGCAGTTTAGCGGGACAGGGCAACTATGGCTACACCTTC
. TRBJ2-4 TRBV6-2/TRBV6-3 . CASSEIRAKNIQYF TGTGCCAGCAGTGAGATTCGGGCCAAAAACATTCAGTACTTC
. TRBJ2-7 TRBV18 TRBD2 CASSQGLADEQYF TGTGCCAGCTCACAGGGACTAGCCGACGAGCAGTACTTC
. TRBJ1-2 TRBV4-3 . CASSQTTGNYGYTF TGCGCCAGCAGCCAAACGACAGGCAACTATGGCTACACCTTC
. TRBJ1-2 TRBV28 TRBD1 CASSSPEDRGRAYGYTF TGTGCCAGCAGTTCCCCCGAGGACAGGGGGCGCGCCTATGGCTACACCTTC
. TRBJ1-1 TRBV18 . CASSRTTVGTEAFF TGTGCCAGCTCAAGAACTACAGTCGGCACTGAAGCTTTCTTT
. TRBJ2-3 TRBV6-5 . CASSPDGTDTQYF TGTGCCAGCAGCCCAGACGGCACAGATACGCAGTATTTT
. TRBJ1-4 TRBV9 . CASSVGPGELEKLFF TGTGCCAGCAGCGTAGGGCCAGGGGAGCTTGAAAAACTGTTTTTT
. TRBJ2-1 TRBV4-1 . CASSQLSSSYNEQFF TGCGCCAGCAGCCAACTCTCGAGCTCCTACAATGAGCAGTTCTTC
. TRBJ2-1 TRBV7-9 . CASSPAGVNEQFF TGTGCCAGCAGCCCCGCAGGGGTGAATGAGCAGTTCTTC
. TRBJ2-7 TRBV6-5 . CASSPVPGSSYEQYF TGTGCCAGCAGTCCTGTCCCCGGGAGCTCCTACGAGCAGTACTTC
. TRBJ1-5 TRBV19 . CASTPEQLNQPQHF TGTGCCAGTACGCCGGAGCAGCTAAATCAGCCCCAGCATTTT
. TRBJ2-7 TRBV7-9 TRBD1 CASSSLRDRVYEQYF TGTGCCAGCAGCTCTCTCCGGGACAGGGTCTACGAGCAGTACTTC
. TRBJ1-3 TRBV27 . CASSTSSGGTIYF TGTGCCAGCAGTACTTCATCGGGGGGCACCATATATTTT
. TRBJ2-7 TRBV5-1 . CASSLGPSASSYEQYF TGCGCCAGCAGCTTGGGTCCTAGCGCGAGCTCCTACGAGCAGTACTTC
. TRBJ1-2 TRBV27 . CASHHEDSYGYTF TGTGCCAGTCACCACGAGGACAGCTATGGCTACACCTTC
. TRBJ1-2 TRBV5-4 . CASSLDLSITSGGSYGYTF TGTGCCAGCAGCTTGGACCTCTCCATAACTTCCGGTGGGTCCTATGGCTACACCTTC
. TRBJ1-2 TRBV7-9 . CASSSDRHPYGYTF TGTGCCAGCAGCTCAGATCGGCACCCCTATGGCTACACCTTC
. TRBJ1-1 TRBV18 TRBD1 CASSKGAGTEAFF TGTGCCAGCTCAAAGGGGGCAGGCACTGAAGCTTTCTTT
. TRBJ1-3 TRBV6-1 TRBD1 CASSVTGKAVSGNTIYF TGTGCCAGCAGTGTGACAGGGAAGGCCGTCTCTGGAAACACCATATATTTT
. TRBJ2-3 TRBV6-4 . CASARERTDTQYF TGTGCCAGCGCCCGGGAGCGCACAGATACGCAGTATTTT
. TRBJ1-2 TRBV11-2 TRBD1 CASSPGQGGGYTF TGTGCCAGCAGCCCGGGACAGGGAGGAGGCTACACCTTC
. TRBJ2-6 TRBV7-9 . CASSSRGTGANVLTF TGTGCCAGCAGCTCCCGTGGCACTGGGGCCAACGTCCTGACTTTC
. TRBJ1-2 TRBV5-1 TRBD1 CASRDLKDRGPNYGYTF TGCGCCAGCAGGGACCTTAAGGACAGGGGACCTAACTATGGCTACACCTTC
. TRBJ2-7 TRBV19 . CASSIMDSSYEQYF TGTGCCAGTAGTATAATGGACAGCTCCTACGAGCAGTACTTC
. TRBJ2-7 TRBV18 . CASSPFREQYF TGTGCCAGCTCACCGTTCCGCGAGCAGTACTTC
. TRBJ2-7 TRBV16 TRBD2 CASSAPGLGGEQYF TGTGCCAGCAGCGCCCCGGGACTAGGAGGCGAGCAGTACTTC
. TRBJ2-7 TRBV19 TRBD1 CASSIRLTIDRGNEQYF TGTGCCAGTAGTATCAGACTGACTATCGACAGGGGAAACGAGCAGTACTTC
. TRBJ2-3 TRBV24-1 . CATSVGPTSSTGPDTQYF TGTGCCACCAGTGTAGGCCCGACCTCCTCGACGGGCCCAGATACGCAGTATTTT
. TRBJ2-1 TRBV6-5 TRBD2 CASSFKSGRNEQFF TGTGCCAGCAGTTTCAAGAGCGGGAGAAATGAGCAGTTCTTC
. TRBJ2-2 TRBV9 TRBD2 CASSGLAGVGGELFF TGTGCCAGCAGCGGCCTAGCGGGAGTGGGCGGGGAGCTGTTTTTT
. TRBJ2-1 TRBV4-1 . CASSQDEGPYNEQFF TGCGCCAGCAGCCAAGATGAGGGCCCCTACAATGAGCAGTTCTTC
once TRBJ1-2 TRBV12-3/TRBV12-4 . CASSRVRYGYTF TGTGCCAGCAGTAGAGTCAGATATGGCTACACCTTC
. TRBJ2-7 TRBV19 . CASSTTATYEQYF TGTGCCAGTAGTACTACAGCGACCTACGAGCAGTACTTC
. TRBJ1-2 TRBV6-5 TRBD1 CASTDGQGGIYGYTF TGTGCCAGCACGGATGGACAGGGAGGCATCTATGGCTACACCTTC
. TRBJ2-1 TRBV6-1 . CASSELDRTYNEQFF TGTGCCAGCAGTGAATTGGACAGAACCTACAATGAGCAGTTCTTC
. TRBJ2-6 TRBV19 . CASSQEGFFGFLTF TGTGCCAGTAGCCAAGAGGGGTTCTTTGGGTTCCTGACTTTC
. TRBJ2-7 TRBV3-1/TRBV3-2 TRBD2 CASSQGPGGLSYEQYF TGTGCCAGCAGCCAAGGACCGGGAGGCCTCTCCTACGAGCAGTACTTC
. TRBJ2-7 TRBV6-1 TRBD1 CASSDPRQGFNEQYF TGTGCCAGCAGTGATCCCCGACAGGGGTTTAACGAGCAGTACTTC
. TRBJ1-3 TRBV5-1 . CASSPESSGNTIYF TGCGCCAGCAGCCCGGAGAGCTCTGGAAACACCATATATTTT
. TRBJ2-1 TRBV11-2 . CASSLGFERDRNEQFF TGTGCCAGCAGCTTAGGGTTCGAGCGGGACAGGAATGAGCAGTTCTTC
. TRBJ1-2 TRBV30 . CAWSQGGYTF TGTGCCTGGAGCCAGGGGGGCTACACCTTC
. TRBJ2-1 TRBV28 TRBD2 CASNSLFLWREGYNEQFF TGTGCCAGCAATTCCCTTTTTCTTTGGCGGGAGGGTTACAATGAGCAGTTCTTC
. TRBJ2-5 TRBV15 . CATSAPGSGTQYF TGTGCCACCAGCGCCCCTGGATCCGGGACCCAGTACTTC
. TRBJ2-7 TRBV5-6 TRBD2 CASSGGTSGTDFYEQYF TGTGCCAGCAGCGGGGGGACTAGCGGGACGGACTTCTACGAGCAGTACTTC
. TRBJ1-6 TRBV18 . CASSSELNSPLHF TGTGCCAGCTCATCGGAACTTAATTCACCCCTCCACTTT
. TRBJ1-2 TRBV3-1/TRBV3-2 . CASSQTYRDGYTF TGTGCCAGCAGCCAAACCTACAGGGATGGCTACACCTTC